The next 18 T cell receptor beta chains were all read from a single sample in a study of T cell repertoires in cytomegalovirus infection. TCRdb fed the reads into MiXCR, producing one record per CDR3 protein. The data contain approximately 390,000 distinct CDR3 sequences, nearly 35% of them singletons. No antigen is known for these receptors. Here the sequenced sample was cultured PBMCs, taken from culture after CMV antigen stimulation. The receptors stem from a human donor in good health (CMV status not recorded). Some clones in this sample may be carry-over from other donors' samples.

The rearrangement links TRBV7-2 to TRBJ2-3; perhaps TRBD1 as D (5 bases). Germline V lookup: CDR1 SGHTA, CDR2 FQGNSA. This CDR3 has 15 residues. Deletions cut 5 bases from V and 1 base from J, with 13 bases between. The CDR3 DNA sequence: TGTGCCAGCAGCACCAGGGCTTGGGGCACAGATACGCAGTATTTT. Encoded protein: CASSTRAWGTDTQYF.

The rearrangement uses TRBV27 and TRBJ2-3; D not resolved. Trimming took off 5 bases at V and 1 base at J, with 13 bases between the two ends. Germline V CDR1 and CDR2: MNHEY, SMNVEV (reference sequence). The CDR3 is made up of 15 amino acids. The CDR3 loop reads CASSTRPPGTDTQYF. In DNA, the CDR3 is TGTGCCAGCAGTACAAGGCCTCCGGGCACAGATACGCAGTATTTT.

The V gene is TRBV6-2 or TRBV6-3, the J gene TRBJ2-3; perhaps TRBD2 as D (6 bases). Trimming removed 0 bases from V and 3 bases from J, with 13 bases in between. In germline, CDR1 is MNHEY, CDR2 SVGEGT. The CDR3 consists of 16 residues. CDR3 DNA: TGTGCCAGCAGTTACTCCACCGGGAGTTGGACAGATACGCAGTATTTT. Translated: CASSYSTGSWTDTQYF.

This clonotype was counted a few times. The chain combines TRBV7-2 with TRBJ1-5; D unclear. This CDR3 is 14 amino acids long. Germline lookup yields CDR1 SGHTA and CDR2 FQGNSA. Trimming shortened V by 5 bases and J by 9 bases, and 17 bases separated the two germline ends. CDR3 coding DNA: TGTGCCAGCAGCCTATCCACGTCAGGCGGGCCCCAGCATTTT. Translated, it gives CASSLSTSGGPQHF.

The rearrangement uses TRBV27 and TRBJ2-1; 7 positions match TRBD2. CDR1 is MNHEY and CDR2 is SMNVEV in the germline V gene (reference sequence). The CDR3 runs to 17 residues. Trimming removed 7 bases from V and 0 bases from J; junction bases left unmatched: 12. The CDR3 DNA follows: TGTGCCAGCACCCCCTTTACTAGCGCTAGCTCCTACAATGAGCAGTTCTTC. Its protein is CASTPFTSASSYNEQFF.

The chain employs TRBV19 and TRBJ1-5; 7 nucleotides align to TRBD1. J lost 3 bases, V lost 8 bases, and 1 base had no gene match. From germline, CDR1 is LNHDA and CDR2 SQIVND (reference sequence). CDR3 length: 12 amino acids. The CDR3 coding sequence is TGTGCCAGTGGGACAGTCAATCAGCCCCAGCATTTT. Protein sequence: CASGTVNQPQHF.

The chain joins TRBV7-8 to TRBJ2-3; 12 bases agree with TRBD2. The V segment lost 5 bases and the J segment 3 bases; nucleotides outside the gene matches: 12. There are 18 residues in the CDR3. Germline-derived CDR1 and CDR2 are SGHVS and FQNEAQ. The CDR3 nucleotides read TGTGCCAGCAGCAGTAGACTAGCGGGAGTGGATAGGACAGATACGCAGTATTTT. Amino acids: CASSSRLAGVDRTDTQYF.

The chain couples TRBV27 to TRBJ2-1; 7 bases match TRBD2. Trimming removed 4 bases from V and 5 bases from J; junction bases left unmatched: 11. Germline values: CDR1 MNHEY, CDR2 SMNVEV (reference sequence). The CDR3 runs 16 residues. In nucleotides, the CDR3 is TGTGCCAGCAGTTCCCGAGCGGGAAGAACTAACAATGAGCAGTTCTTC. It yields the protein CASSSRAGRTNNEQFF.

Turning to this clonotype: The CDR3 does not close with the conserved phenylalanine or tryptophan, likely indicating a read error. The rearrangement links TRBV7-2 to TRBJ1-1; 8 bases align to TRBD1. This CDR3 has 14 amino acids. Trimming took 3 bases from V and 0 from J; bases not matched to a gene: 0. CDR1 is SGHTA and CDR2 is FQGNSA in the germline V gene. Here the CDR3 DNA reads TGTGCCAGCAGCTTGGACAGGGTGAACACTGAAGCTTTCTCT. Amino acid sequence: CASSLDRVNTEAFS.

The CDR3 nucleotides are TGTGCCAGCAGCTTATTCAGGCTAGCGGGAAACCAAGAGACCCAGTACTTC. It is translated as CASSLFRLAGNQETQYF. V usage is TRBV11-3 and J usage is TRBJ2-5; 9 bases fit TRBD2. The CDR3 runs to 17 residues. Trimming took 2 bases from V and 0 from J; bases not matched to a gene: 7. The germline CDR1 and CDR2 sequences are SGHNT and YENEEA.

DNA of the CDR3: TGTGCCAGCAGCCTACAACAGGGTTCCTATGGCTACACCTTC. This sequence encodes CASSLQQGSYGYTF. This chain joins TRBV6-2 or TRBV6-3 and TRBJ1-2; a weak D match, TRBD1 (6 bases). Trimming pared 6 bases from V and 4 bases from J, leaving 15 bases between. Germline-derived CDR1 and CDR2 are MNHEY and SVGEGT. The CDR3 sequence is 14 residues long.

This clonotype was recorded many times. The CDR3 nucleotides are TGTGCCAGCAGCTCCCCCGCCAGGGGGAAAAACACCGGGGAGCTGTTTTTT. It encodes CASSSPARGKNTGELFF. The chain combines TRBV7-2 with TRBJ2-2, with 7 bases identical to TRBD1. Germline assignment: CDR1 SGHTA and CDR2 FQGNSA. J was trimmed by 2 bases and V by 4 bases; bases with no gene match: 10. The CDR3 length is 17 residues.

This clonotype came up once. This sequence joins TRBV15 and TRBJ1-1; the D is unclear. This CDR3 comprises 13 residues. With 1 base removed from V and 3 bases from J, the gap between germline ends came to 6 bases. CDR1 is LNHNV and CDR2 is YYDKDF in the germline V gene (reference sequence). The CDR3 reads CATSRGEDTEAFF. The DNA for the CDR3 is TGTGCCACCAGCAGAGGAGAGGACACTGAAGCTTTCTTT.

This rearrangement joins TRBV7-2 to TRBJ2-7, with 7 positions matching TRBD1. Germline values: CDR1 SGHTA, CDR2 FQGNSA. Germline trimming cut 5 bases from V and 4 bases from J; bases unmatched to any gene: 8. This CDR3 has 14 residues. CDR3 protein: CASSQMGQRYEQYF. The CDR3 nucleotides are TGTGCCAGCAGCCAGATGGGACAGCGGTACGAGCAGTACTTC.

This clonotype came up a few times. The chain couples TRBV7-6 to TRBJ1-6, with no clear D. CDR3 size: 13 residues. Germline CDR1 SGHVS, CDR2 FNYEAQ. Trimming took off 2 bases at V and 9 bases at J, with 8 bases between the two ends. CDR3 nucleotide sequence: TGTGCCAGCAGCTTAAATCTCTTTTCACCCCTCCACTTT. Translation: CASSLNLFSPLHF.

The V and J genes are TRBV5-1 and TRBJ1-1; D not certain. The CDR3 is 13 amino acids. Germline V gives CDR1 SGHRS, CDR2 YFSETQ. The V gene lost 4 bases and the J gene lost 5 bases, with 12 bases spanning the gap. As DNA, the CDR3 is TGCGCCAGCAGCGCGTCACGCGAGACTGAAGCTTTCTTT. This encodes CASSASRETEAFF.

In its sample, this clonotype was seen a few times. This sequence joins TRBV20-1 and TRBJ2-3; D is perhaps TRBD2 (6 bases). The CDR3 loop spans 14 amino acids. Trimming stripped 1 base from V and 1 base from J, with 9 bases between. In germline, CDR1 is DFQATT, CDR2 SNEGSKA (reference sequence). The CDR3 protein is CSARVTGGTDTQYF. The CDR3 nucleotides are TGCAGTGCTAGAGTGACGGGGGGCACAGATACGCAGTATTTT.

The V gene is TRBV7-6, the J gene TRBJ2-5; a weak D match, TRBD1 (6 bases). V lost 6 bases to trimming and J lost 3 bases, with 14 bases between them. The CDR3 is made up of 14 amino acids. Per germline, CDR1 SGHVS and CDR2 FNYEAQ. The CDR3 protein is CASRFIGGEETQYF. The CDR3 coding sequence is TGTGCCAGCAGGTTCATAGGGGGAGAAGAGACCCAGTACTTC.